This entry lists 4 T cell receptor beta chains sequenced from one sample in a study of T cells in Graves' hyperthyroidism and ophthalmopathy. Template material for amplifying TCR beta CDR3 regions consisted of RNA transcripts. The study used the HTBI primer set for a first-round RT-PCR of the TCR CDR3. One entry per CDR3 protein, called by TCRdb with MiXCR from the multiplex PCR reads. Of 450,000 to 700,000 distinct CDR3 sequences in the sample, more than 45% were seen once. The material sequenced was peripheral blood or thyroid tissue (not recorded which). These receptors all come from an adult woman with Graves' disease, either hyperthyroidism or ophthalmopathy (not recorded which).

This clonotype has more than one count but fewer than ten. With a much larger clone just one base away, this may be a read error. This chain links TRBV7-6 with TRBJ1-3; perhaps TRBD1 as D (6 bases). Germline loops: CDR1 SGHVS, CDR2 FNYEAQ. This CDR3 comprises 17 residues. The CDR3 is CASRNQPGHQSGNAIYF. CDR3 coding DNA: TGTGCCAGCAGGAACCAACCGGGACACCAATCTGGAAACGCCATATATTTT.

This chain joins TRBV28 and TRBJ1-1; D unclear. The V gene's germline CDR1 is MDHEN and CDR2 SYDVKM. The CDR3 runs to 15 residues. Between the trimmed V and J ends, which lost 4 bases and 4 bases, there was a span of 16 bases. The CDR3 region has the DNA TGTGCCAGCAGTTCCACCCGGACGGCTCGCACTGAAGCTTTCTTT. Amino acid sequence: CASSSTRTARTEAFF. Full variable domain (missing parts from reference TRBV28 and TRBJ1-1): DVKVTQSSRYLVKRTGEKVFLECVQDMDHENMFWYRQDPGLGLRLIYFSYDVKMKEKGDIPEGYSVSREKKERFSLILESASTNQTSMYLCASSSTRTARTEAFFGQGTRLTVV.

The CDR3: CASSPALVGAGELFF. In DNA form, the CDR3 reads TGCGCCAGCAGCCCGGCTCTAGTTGGGGCCGGGGAGCTGTTTTTT. This rearrangement joins TRBV5-1 to TRBJ2-2; D unresolved. The CDR3 runs 15 residues. Trimming cost V 4 bases and J 6 bases, with 16 bases left between them. Germline V gene data show CDR1 as SGHRS and CDR2 as YFSETQ.

V and J are TRBV5-5 and TRBJ2-3, with TRBD2 matching over 9 bases. Trimming cost V 1 base and J 3 bases; bases outside gene matches: 0. Germline assignment: CDR1 SGHKS and CDR2 YYEKEE (reference sequence). The CDR3 extends over 14 amino acids. The CDR3 loop reads CASSLLAGTDTQYF. In nucleotides, the CDR3 is TGTGCCAGCAGCTTGCTAGCGGGGACAGATACGCAGTATTTT.